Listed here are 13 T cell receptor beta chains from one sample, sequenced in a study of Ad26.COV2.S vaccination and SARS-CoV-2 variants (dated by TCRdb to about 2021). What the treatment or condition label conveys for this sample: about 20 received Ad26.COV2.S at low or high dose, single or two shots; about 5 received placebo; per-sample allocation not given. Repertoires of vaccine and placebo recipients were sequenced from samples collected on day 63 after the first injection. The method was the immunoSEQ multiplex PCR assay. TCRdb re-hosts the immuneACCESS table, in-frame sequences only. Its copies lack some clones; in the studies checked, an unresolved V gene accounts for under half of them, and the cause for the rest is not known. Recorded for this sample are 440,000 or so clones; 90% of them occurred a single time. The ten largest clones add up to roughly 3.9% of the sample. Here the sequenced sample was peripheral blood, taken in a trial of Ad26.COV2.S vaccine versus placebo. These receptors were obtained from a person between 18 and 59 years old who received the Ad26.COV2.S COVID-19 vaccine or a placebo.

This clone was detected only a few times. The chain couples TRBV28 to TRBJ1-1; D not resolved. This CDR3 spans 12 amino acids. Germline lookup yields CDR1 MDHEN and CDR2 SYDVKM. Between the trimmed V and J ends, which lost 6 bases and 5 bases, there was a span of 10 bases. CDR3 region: CASSKVETEAFF. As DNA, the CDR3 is TGTGCCAGCAGCAAAGTCGAGACTGAAGCTTTCTTT.

Here the CDR3 DNA reads TGTGCCAGCAGCTTGGCCAGCACTAGCGGACAAGAGACCCAGTACTTC. Residues: CASSLASTSGQETQYF. This chain links TRBV5-6 with TRBJ2-5, with TRBD2 identical over 8 bases. Trimming removed 0 bases from V and 2 bases from J; junction bases left unmatched: 6. This CDR3 comprises 16 residues. Germline values: CDR1 SGHDT, CDR2 YYEEEE.

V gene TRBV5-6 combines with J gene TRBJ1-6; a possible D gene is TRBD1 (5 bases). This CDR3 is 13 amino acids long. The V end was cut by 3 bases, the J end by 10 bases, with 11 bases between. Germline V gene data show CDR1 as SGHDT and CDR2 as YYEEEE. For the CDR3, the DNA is TGTGCCAGCAGCTCCGGAGAGGGGTCACCCCTCCACTTT. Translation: CASSSGEGSPLHF.

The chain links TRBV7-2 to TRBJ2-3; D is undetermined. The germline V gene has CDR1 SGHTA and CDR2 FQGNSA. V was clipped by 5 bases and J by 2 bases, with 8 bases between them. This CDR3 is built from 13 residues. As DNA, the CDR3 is TGTGCCAGCAGCGAGGACCCCACAGATACGCAGTATTTT. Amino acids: CASSEDPTDTQYF.

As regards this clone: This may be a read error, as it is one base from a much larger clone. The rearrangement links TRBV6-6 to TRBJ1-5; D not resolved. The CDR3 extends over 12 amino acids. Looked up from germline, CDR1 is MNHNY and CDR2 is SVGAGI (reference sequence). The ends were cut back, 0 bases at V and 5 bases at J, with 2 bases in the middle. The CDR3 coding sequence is TGTGCCAGCAGTTACTCGGATCAGCCCCAGCATTTT. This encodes CASSYSDQPQHF.

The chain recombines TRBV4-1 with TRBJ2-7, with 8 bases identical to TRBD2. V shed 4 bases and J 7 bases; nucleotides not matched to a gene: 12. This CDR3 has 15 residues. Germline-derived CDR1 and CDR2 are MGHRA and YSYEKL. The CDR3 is CASSPIAGSSAEQYF. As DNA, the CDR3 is TGCGCCAGCAGCCCGATAGCGGGGTCTAGCGCGGAGCAGTACTTC.

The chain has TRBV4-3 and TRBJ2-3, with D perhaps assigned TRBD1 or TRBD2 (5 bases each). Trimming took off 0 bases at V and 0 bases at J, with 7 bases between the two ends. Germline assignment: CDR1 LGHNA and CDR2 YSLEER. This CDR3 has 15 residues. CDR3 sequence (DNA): TGCGCCAGCAGCCAAGATTGGGGGAGCACAGATACGCAGTATTTT. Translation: CASSQDWGSTDTQYF.

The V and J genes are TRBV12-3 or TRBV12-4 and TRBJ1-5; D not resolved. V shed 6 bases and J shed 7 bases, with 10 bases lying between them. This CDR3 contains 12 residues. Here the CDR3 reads CASSLMVQPQHF. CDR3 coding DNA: TGTGCCAGCAGCCTGATGGTCCAGCCCCAGCATTTT.

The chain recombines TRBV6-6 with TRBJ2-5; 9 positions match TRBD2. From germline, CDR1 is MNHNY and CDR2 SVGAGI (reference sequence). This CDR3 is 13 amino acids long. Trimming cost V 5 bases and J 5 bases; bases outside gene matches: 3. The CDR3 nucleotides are TGTGCCAGCAGTAGCGGGAGGAGGGAGACCCAGTACTTC. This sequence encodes CASSSGRRETQYF.

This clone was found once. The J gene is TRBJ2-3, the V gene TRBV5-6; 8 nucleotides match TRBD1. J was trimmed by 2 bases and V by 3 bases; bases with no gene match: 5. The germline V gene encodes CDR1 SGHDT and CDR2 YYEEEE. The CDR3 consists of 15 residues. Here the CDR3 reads CASSWGTGYTDTQYF. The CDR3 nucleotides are TGTGCCAGCAGCTGGGGGACAGGTTACACAGATACGCAGTATTTT.

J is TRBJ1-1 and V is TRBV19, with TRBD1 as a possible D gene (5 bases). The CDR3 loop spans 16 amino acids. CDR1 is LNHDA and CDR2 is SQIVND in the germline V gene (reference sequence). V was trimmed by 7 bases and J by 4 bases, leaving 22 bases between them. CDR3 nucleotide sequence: TGTGCCAGTATGAGGGGAATAGGGCGGGAGGGCACTGAAGCTTTCTTT. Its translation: CASMRGIGREGTEAFF. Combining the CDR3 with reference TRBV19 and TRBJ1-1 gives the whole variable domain DGGITQSPKYLFRKEGQNVTLSCEQNLNHDAMYWYRQDPGQGLRLIYYSQIVNDFQKGDIAEGYSVSREKKESFPLTVTSAQKNPTAFYLCASMRGIGREGTEAFFGQGTRLTVV.

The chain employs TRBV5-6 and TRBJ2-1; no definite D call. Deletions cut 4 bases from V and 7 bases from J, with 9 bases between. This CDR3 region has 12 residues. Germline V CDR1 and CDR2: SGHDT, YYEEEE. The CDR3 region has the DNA TGTGCCAGCAGCCTATACGGGAATGAGCAGTTCTTC. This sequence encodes CASSLYGNEQFF.

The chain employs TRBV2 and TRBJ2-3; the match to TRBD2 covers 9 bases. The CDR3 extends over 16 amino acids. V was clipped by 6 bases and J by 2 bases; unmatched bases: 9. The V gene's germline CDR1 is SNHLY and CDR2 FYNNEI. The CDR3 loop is CASSRTSGRYTDTQYF. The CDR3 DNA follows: TGTGCCAGCAGCCGCACTAGCGGGCGATACACAGATACGCAGTATTTT.